This entry lists 26 T cell receptor beta chains sequenced from one sample in a study of CD8 T cells in Susac syndrome. The authors reverse transcribed about 0.5 to 1 ug RNA with random hexamers. Each CDR3 protein is one row after TCRdb ran MiXCR on the immunoSEQ multiplex PCR reads. The data show hundreds of thousands of distinct CDR3 sequences, just under 95% seen once. Specimen: CD4+ T cells from PBMCs. These TCRs come from a human donor with multiple sclerosis.

This chain links TRBV4-1 with TRBJ1-2; the match to TRBD1 covers 7 bases. The germline CDR1 and CDR2 sequences are MGHRA and YSYEKL. J was trimmed by 3 bases and V by 0 bases; bases with no gene match: 7. This CDR3 contains 16 residues. CDR3 sequence: CASSQERRGGDYGYTF. Here the CDR3 DNA reads TGCGCCAGCAGCCAAGAACGGAGAGGGGGCGACTATGGCTACACCTTC.

The J gene is TRBJ1-2, the V gene TRBV10-3; D remains ambiguous. This CDR3 has 13 amino acids. CDR1 and CDR2 from the germline V gene are ENHRY and SYGVKD. V dropped 7 bases and J dropped 2 bases, with 11 bases sitting between them. The CDR3 here is CAIMSERNYGYTF. The CDR3 DNA reads TGTGCCATCATGTCCGAGAGAAACTATGGCTACACCTTC.

The chain is built from TRBV24-1 and TRBJ2-2; TRBD1 matches at 7 bases. Germline-derived CDR1 and CDR2 are KGHDR and SFDVKD. This CDR3 is built from 17 residues. V was pared by 4 bases and J by 2 bases, with 9 bases of the junction left unmatched. The CDR3 nucleotides are TGTGCCACCAGTGACCGGAACAGGGGTGGAAACACCGGGGAGCTGTTTTTT. Translating gives CATSDRNRGGNTGELFF.

The gene calls are TRBV4-1 and TRBJ1-5; D is perhaps TRBD1 (5 bases). Germline loops: CDR1 MGHRA, CDR2 YSYEKL. This CDR3 is 15 amino acids long. The V end was cut by 2 bases, the J end by 2 bases, with 10 bases between. The CDR3 reads CASSQLDSRNQPQHF. CDR3 bases: TGCGCCAGCAGCCAATTAGACAGTCGCAATCAGCCCCAGCATTTT.

The chain uses TRBV20-1 and TRBJ1-1; no reliable D call. The CDR3 runs to 14 residues. Looked up from germline, CDR1 is DFQATT and CDR2 is SNEGSKA (reference sequence). Deletions cut 1 base from V and 1 base from J, with 10 bases between. The CDR3 loop reads CSARGGRRNTEAFF. CDR3 in DNA: TGCAGTGCTAGAGGGGGAAGGCGGAACACTGAAGCTTTCTTT.

V and J are TRBV12-3 or TRBV12-4 and TRBJ1-1; the D is unclear. The germline V and J ends were trimmed by 2 bases and 1 base, with 5 bases remaining between them. This CDR3 contains 13 residues. CDR3 amino acids: CASSLMGNTEAFF. The CDR3 DNA is TGTGCCAGCAGTTTAATGGGGAACACTGAAGCTTTCTTT.

The chain has TRBV25-1 and TRBJ1-4, with 9 bases fitting TRBD1. V trimming: 3 bases; J trimming: 8 bases; junction bases outside the gene matches: 10. This CDR3 comprises 16 residues. In germline, CDR1 is MGHDK, CDR2 SYGVNS. The CDR3, as DNA: TGTGCCAGCAGTGACCTCCAACAGGGGGCCTTCGAAAAACTGTTTTTT. The encoded protein is CASSDLQQGAFEKLFF.

The chain has TRBV10-1 and TRBJ2-1; D may be TRBD2 (5 bases). Per germline, CDR1 WNHNN and CDR2 SYGVQD (reference sequence). V lost 3 bases, J lost 6 bases, and 15 bases lay in between. This CDR3 is 15 amino acids long. CDR3 nucleotide sequence: TGCGCCAGCAGTGAAACCGTCACGGGGAGCAATGAGCAGTTCTTC. Translated, it gives CASSETVTGSNEQFF.

The rearrangement links TRBV4-2 to TRBJ1-4; D gene unclear. The CDR3 runs 19 residues. The germline gives CDR1 LGHNA, CDR2 YNFKEQ. With 0 bases removed from V and 4 bases from J, the gap between germline ends came to 21 bases. CDR3 in amino acids: CASSQERKTDSPLNEKLFF. The CDR3 nucleotides read TGTGCCAGCAGCCAAGAAAGGAAGACCGACTCGCCACTTAATGAAAAACTGTTTTTT.

This chain connects TRBV7-9 to TRBJ1-3, with D possibly TRBD1 on 5 matching bases. Germline V gives CDR1 SEHNR, CDR2 FQNEAQ (reference sequence). V was trimmed by 5 bases and J by 2 bases, leaving 16 bases between them. The CDR3 is 16 amino acids. The CDR3 reads CASSHPGGAPGNTIYF. CDR3 sequence (DNA): TGTGCCAGCAGCCATCCCGGCGGGGCACCTGGAAACACCATATATTTT.

The chain joins TRBV20-1 to TRBJ1-6, with 8 bases matching TRBD1. Germline CDR1 and CDR2: DFQATT and SNEGSKA (reference sequence). CDR3 length: 14 amino acids. Germline trimming cut 2 bases from V and 8 bases from J; bases unmatched to any gene: 5. The CDR3, as DNA: TGCAGTGCTAGACGGCCAGGGGGCGATTCACCCCTCCACTTT. It encodes CSARRPGGDSPLHF.

This chain joins TRBV20-1 and TRBJ2-7; 7 positions agree with TRBD1. Germline CDR1 is DFQATT and CDR2 is SNEGSKA (reference sequence). With 3 bases clipped from V and 5 bases from J, the junction kept 7 bases outside the gene matches. This CDR3 region has 13 residues. In DNA form, the CDR3 reads TGCAGTGCTAGCCCGGGACAGTCCGACGAGCAGTACTTC. Protein product: CSASPGQSDEQYF.

The CDR3 spells CASSPGVGSPLHF. CDR3 sequence (DNA): TGTGCCAGCAGTCCCGGGGTGGGTTCACCCCTCCACTTT. The chain couples TRBV28 to TRBJ1-6, with D hard to call. V was shortened by 5 bases and J by 9 bases, with 11 bases between the two germline ends. Germline values: CDR1 MDHEN, CDR2 SYDVKM. This CDR3 has 13 residues.

The V call is TRBV24-1, the J call TRBJ2-1; 7 bases are shared with TRBD1. This CDR3 spans 17 amino acids. Trimming cost V 2 bases and J 6 bases; bases outside gene matches: 12. Germline V gene sequence: CDR1 KGHDR, CDR2 SFDVKD. The CDR3 region has the DNA TGTGCCACCAGTGATTCGATAACAGGGGTACGGGGCAATGAGCAGTTCTTC. This codes for CATSDSITGVRGNEQFF.

This clonotype has a single count. This chain's CDR3 is CATSRGGGETQYF. The CDR3 bases are TGTGCCACCAGCAGAGGGGGTGGGGAGACCCAGTACTTC. The chain is built from TRBV15 and TRBJ2-5; D gene unclear. Between the trimmed V and J ends, which lost 1 base and 5 bases, there was a span of 8 bases. This CDR3 has 13 amino acids. Germline lookup yields CDR1 LNHNV and CDR2 YYDKDF (reference sequence).

CDR3 DNA: TGTGCCAGCAGCGTAGAAGTCTCTGCCTACAATGAGCAGTTCTTC. It specifies CASSVEVSAYNEQFF. The rearrangement joins TRBV9 to TRBJ2-1; D uncertain. This CDR3 has 15 amino acids. The V and J ends lost 0 bases and 2 bases respectively, with 9 bases between them. CDR1 and CDR2 (germline): SGDLS, YYNGEE.

This chain links TRBV7-2 with TRBJ2-3, with 15 bases lining up with TRBD2. With 2 bases clipped from V and 1 base from J, the junction kept 7 bases outside the gene matches. The CDR3 spans 19 residues. Germline loops: CDR1 SGHTA, CDR2 FQGNSA. CDR3: CASSLSGTSGRWGTDTQYF. Here the CDR3 DNA reads TGTGCCAGCAGCTTATCCGGGACTAGCGGGAGGTGGGGCACAGATACGCAGTATTTT.

V is TRBV20-1 and J is TRBJ1-1, with 8 bases that match TRBD1. The CDR3 is made up of 13 amino acids. Germline V gene sequence: CDR1 DFQATT, CDR2 SNEGSKA (reference sequence). The junction had 2 bases not matched to a gene; V was cut back by 2 bases and J by 3 bases. The DNA of the CDR3 is TGCAGTGCTAGACAGGGGGCGCACACTGAAGCTTTCTTT. Residues: CSARQGAHTEAFF.

This chain links TRBV4-1 with TRBJ2-7; 10 bases match TRBD2. The CDR3 runs 16 residues. V trimming: 0 bases; J trimming: 5 bases; junction bases outside the gene matches: 7. CDR1 and CDR2 (germline): MGHRA, YSYEKL. The CDR3 here is CASSQDPSGRVHEQYV. Written as DNA, the CDR3 is TGCGCCAGCAGCCAAGATCCAAGCGGGAGGGTCCACGAGCAGTACGTC.

This clonotype was seen a few times. An end of the junction does not agree with germline; a read error may underlie this. The chain joins TRBV5-1 to TRBJ2-1; no reliable D call. Per germline, CDR1 SGHRS and CDR2 YFSETQ. The CDR3 contains 13 residues. The CDR3 DNA reads as TGTGCCAGCAGCTTGGACTCCTACAATGAGCAGTTCTTC. It specifies CASSLDSYNEQFF.

The chain uses TRBV6-5 and TRBJ1-3, with 9 positions matching TRBD1. The germline V gene encodes CDR1 MNHEY and CDR2 SVGAGI. This CDR3 region has 15 residues. J lost 2 bases, V lost 10 bases, and 9 bases had no gene match. CDR3 amino acids: CATRTGASPGNTIYF. DNA for the CDR3: TGTGCCACTAGGACAGGGGCTTCACCTGGAAACACCATATATTTT.

The V call is TRBV15, the J call TRBJ2-7; D unresolved. This CDR3 region has 13 residues. The V end was cut by 0 bases, the J end by 4 bases, with 7 bases between. The germline V gene encodes CDR1 LNHNV and CDR2 YYDKDF (reference sequence). CDR3 sequence reads: CATSRDGMYEQYF. The CDR3 DNA reads TGTGCCACCAGCAGAGATGGTATGTACGAGCAGTACTTC.

V is TRBV20-1 and J is TRBJ2-2; D call uncertain. Trimming removed 1 base at V and 7 bases at J, with 7 bases between. The CDR3 has 12 amino acids. CDR1 and CDR2 from the germline V gene are DFQATT and SNEGSKA (reference sequence). The CDR3 reads CSARVASGELFF. Written as DNA, the CDR3 is TGCAGTGCTAGAGTAGCTAGCGGGGAGCTGTTTTTT.

This clonotype has only one observation. This rearrangement joins TRBV6-5 to TRBJ1-1; D remains ambiguous. From germline, CDR1 is MNHEY and CDR2 SVGAGI. This CDR3 has 14 residues. The V end was cut by 5 bases, the J end by 3 bases, with 13 bases between. Here the CDR3 reads CASSGGGPDTEAFF. The CDR3 region has the DNA TGTGCCAGCAGTGGCGGAGGGCCGGACACTGAAGCTTTCTTT.

This rearrangement joins TRBV2 to TRBJ2-3; TRBD1 matches at 8 bases. The length of the CDR3 is 13 residues. Germline V gene data show CDR1 as SNHLY and CDR2 as FYNNEI. Germline trimming cut 8 bases from V and 3 bases from J; bases unmatched to any gene: 4. The DNA for the CDR3 is TGTGCCAGCGACAGGGGCTTAACAGATACGCAGTATTTT. Its protein product is CASDRGLTDTQYF.

The chain employs TRBV5-6 and TRBJ1-2, with 8 bases lining up with TRBD1. The CDR3 runs 16 residues. The V segment lost 0 bases and the J segment 4 bases; nucleotides outside the gene matches: 8. In germline, CDR1 is SGHDT, CDR2 YYEEEE. The CDR3 sequence: CASSLGAGGAGYGYTF. Written as DNA, the CDR3 is TGTGCCAGCAGCTTGGGAGCAGGGGGCGCAGGCTATGGCTACACCTTC.